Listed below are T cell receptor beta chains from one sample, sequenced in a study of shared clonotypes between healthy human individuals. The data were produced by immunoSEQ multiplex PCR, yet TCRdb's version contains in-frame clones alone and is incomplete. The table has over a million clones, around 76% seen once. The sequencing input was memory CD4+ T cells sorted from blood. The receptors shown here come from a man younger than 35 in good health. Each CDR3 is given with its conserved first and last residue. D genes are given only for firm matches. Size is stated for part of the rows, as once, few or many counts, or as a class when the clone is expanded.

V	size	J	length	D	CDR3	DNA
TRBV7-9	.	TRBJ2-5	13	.	CASRGRNPETQYF	TGTGCCAGCCGGGGGAGAAACCCAGAGACCCAGTACTTC
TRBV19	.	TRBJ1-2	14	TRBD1	CASSIGQGAPGYTF	TGTGCCAGTAGTATTGGGCAGGGGGCGCCGGGCTACACCTTC
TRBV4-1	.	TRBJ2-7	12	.	CASSQDWGEQYF	TGCGCCAGCAGCCAAGATTGGGGCGAGCAGTACTTC
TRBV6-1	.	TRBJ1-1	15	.	CASRDQAEKNTEAFF	TGTGCCTCACGGGACCAGGCCGAAAAGAACACTGAAGCTTTCTTT
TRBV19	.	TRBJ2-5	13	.	CASSKLAGETQYF	TGTGCCAGTAGTAAACTAGCAGGGGAGACCCAGTACTTC
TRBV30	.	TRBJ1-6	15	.	CAWRSNRKDNSPLHF	TGTGCCTGGAGATCTAACAGGAAGGATAATTCACCCCTCCACTTT
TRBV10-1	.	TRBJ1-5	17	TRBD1	CASSESAWTGRNQPQHF	TGCGCCAGCAGTGAGTCGGCCTGGACAGGGCGGAATCAGCCCCAGCATTTT
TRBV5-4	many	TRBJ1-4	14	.	CASSLDREGRKLFF	TGTGCCAGCAGCTTGGACAGGGAAGGTCGAAAACTGTTTTTT
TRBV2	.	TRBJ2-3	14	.	CASSERSNTDTQYF	TGTGCCAGCAGTGAACGCTCAAACACAGATACGCAGTATTTT
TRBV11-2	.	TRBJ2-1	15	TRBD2	CASSPLAGGPNEQFF	TGTGCCAGCAGCCCCCTAGCGGGAGGGCCGAATGAGCAGTTCTTC
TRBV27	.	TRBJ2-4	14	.	CASSPQGWGNIQYF	TGTGCCAGCAGTCCTCAGGGTTGGGGAAACATTCAGTACTTC
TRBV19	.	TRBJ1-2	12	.	CASKNNNYGYTF	TGTGCCAGCAAAAACAATAACTATGGCTACACCTTC
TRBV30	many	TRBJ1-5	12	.	CAWSKGKQPQHF	TGTGCCTGGAGTAAGGGGAAACAGCCCCAGCATTTT
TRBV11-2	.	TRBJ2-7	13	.	CASSLRDAHEQYF	TGTGCCAGCAGCTTAAGAGACGCCCACGAGCAGTACTTC
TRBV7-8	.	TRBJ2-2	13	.	CASSLARLGELFF	TGTGCCAGCAGCTTAGCGCGTCTCGGGGAGCTGTTTTTT
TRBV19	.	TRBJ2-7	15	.	CASSMGPGPLYEQYF	TGTGCCAGTAGTATGGGCCCTGGACCCCTCTACGAGCAGTACTTC
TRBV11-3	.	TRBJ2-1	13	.	CASRAGDNNEQFF	TGTGCCAGCAGAGCGGGTGATAACAATGAGCAGTTCTTC
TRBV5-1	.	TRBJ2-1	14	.	CASSLDTGYNEQFF	TGCGCCAGCAGCTTGGACACAGGTTACAATGAGCAGTTCTTC
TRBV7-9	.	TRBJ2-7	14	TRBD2	CASSLAGGGDEQYF	TGTGCCAGCAGCTTGGCGGGAGGGGGCGACGAGCAGTACTTC
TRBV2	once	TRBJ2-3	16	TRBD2	CASSERLAGGTDTQYF	TGTGCCAGCAGTGAACGGCTAGCGGGGGGCACAGATACGCAGTATTTT
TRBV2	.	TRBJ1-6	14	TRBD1	CASSVLGQGSPLHF	TGTGCCAGCAGTGTGTTAGGACAGGGATCACCCCTCCACTTT
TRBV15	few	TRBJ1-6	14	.	CATSSGPTNSPLHF	TGTGCCACCAGCTCCGGGCCGACTAATTCACCCCTCCACTTT
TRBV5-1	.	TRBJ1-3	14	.	CASSFEASGNTIYF	TGCGCCAGCAGCTTTGAGGCCTCTGGAAACACCATATATTTT
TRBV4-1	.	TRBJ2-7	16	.	CASSQLDLIVSYEQYF	TGCGCCAGCAGCCAACTCGACCTCATTGTCAGCTACGAGCAGTACTTC
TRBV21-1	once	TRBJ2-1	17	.	CASSKRPSSGSNNEQFF	TGTGCCAGCAGCAAACGCCCTTCTAGCGGCAGTAACAATGAGCAGTTCTTC
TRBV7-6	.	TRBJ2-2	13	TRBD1	CASSLQGAGELFF	TGTGCCAGCAGCTTACAGGGGGCCGGGGAGCTGTTTTTT
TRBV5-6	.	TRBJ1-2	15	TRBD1	CASSLGTGCYYGYTF	TGTGCCAGCAGCTTGGGGACAGGGTGTTACTATGGCTACACCTTC
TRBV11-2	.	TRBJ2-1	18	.	CASSLGRGGLSSYNEQFF	TGTGCCAGCAGCTTAGGCAGGGGCGGCCTGAGCTCCTACAATGAGCAGTTCTTC
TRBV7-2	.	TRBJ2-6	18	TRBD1	CASRLQGSLYSGANVLTF	TGTGCCAGCAGATTACAGGGGTCATTATACTCTGGGGCCAACGTCCTGACTTTC
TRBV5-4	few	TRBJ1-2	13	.	CASSLEGVYGYTF	TGTGCCAGCAGCTTGGAGGGTGTCTATGGCTACACCTTC
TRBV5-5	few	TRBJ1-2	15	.	CASSLRVYEEKRYTF	TGTGCCAGCAGCTTGAGAGTGTATGAGGAAAAGCGCTACACCTTC
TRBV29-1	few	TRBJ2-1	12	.	CSVGISYNEQFF	TGCAGCGTTGGAATCTCCTACAATGAGCAGTTCTTC
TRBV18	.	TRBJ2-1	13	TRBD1	CASSPDRGNEQFF	TGTGCCAGCTCACCAGACAGGGGCAATGAGCAGTTCTTC
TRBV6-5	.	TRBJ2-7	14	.	CASSRRDWGSEQYF	TGTGCCAGCAGTCGCCGTGACTGGGGGAGCGAGCAGTACTTC
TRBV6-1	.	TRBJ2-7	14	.	CASSEAGGGREQYF	TGTGCCAGCAGTGAAGCTGGGGGTGGGCGCGAGCAGTACTTC
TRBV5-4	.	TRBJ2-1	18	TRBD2	CASSRGLAGYSSYNEQFF	TGTGCCAGCAGTCGAGGACTAGCGGGGTATAGCTCCTACAATGAGCAGTTCTTC
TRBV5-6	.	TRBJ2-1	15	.	CASSLDQGIYNEQFF	TGTGCCAGCAGTTTAGACCAGGGGATCTACAATGAGCAGTTCTTC
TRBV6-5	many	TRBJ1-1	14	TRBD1	CASRGQGRTTEAFF	TGTGCCAGCAGGGGACAGGGTAGAACCACTGAAGCTTTCTTT
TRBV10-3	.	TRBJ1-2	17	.	CAISDRGTLRFNYGYTF	TGTGCCATCAGTGACAGGGGAACACTTCGCTTTAACTATGGCTACACCTTC
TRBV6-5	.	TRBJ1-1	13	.	CASRQTVNTEAFF	TGTGCCAGCAGGCAGACAGTGAACACTGAAGCTTTCTTT
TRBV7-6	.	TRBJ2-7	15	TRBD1	CASSPVGQGPYEQYF	TGTGCCAGCAGCCCCGTCGGACAGGGCCCCTACGAGCAGTACTTC
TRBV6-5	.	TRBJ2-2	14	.	CASSYSRGTGELFF	TGTGCCAGCAGTTACTCGAGAGGCACCGGGGAGCTGTTTTTT
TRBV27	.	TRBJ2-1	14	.	CASSRRTADNEQFF	TGTGCCAGCAGCCGACGGACAGCCGACAATGAGCAGTTCTTC
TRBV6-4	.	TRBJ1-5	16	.	CASSDRPPGSNQPQHF	TGTGCCAGCAGTGATCGGCCCCCCGGGAGCAATCAGCCCCAGCATTTT
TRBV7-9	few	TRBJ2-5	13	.	CASSLGGRETQYF	TGTGCCAGCAGCTTAGGGGGACGAGAGACCCAGTACTTC
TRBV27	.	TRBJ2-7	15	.	CASSLSITGIPAQYF	TGTGCCAGCAGTTTATCCATAACAGGGATCCCGGCGCAGTACTTC
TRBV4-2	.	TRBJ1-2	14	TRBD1	CASSQGQGVYGYTF	TGTGCCAGCAGCCAGGGACAGGGTGTCTATGGCTACACCTTC
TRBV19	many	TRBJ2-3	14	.	CASSFSAGGDTQYF	TGTGCCAGTAGTTTCTCCGCCGGGGGAGATACGCAGTATTTT
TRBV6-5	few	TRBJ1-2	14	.	CASSDTGRNYGYTF	TGTGCCAGCAGTGACACCGGGAGGAACTATGGCTACACCTTC
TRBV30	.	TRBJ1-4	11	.	CAWSNSEKLFF	TGTGCCTGGAGTAATAGTGAAAAACTGTTTTTT
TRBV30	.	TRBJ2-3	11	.	CAGGGLDTQYF	TGTGCTGGGGGGGGCTTAGATACGCAGTATTTT
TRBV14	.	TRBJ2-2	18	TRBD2	CASSHLLGLAGASGELFF	TGTGCCAGCAGCCATTTGTTGGGACTAGCGGGAGCTTCCGGGGAGCTGTTTTTT
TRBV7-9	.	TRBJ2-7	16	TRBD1	CASSPPDRGKGYEQYF	TGTGCCAGCAGCCCCCCCGACAGGGGCAAGGGCTACGAGCAGTACTTC
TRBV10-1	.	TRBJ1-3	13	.	CASMEGTGNTIYF	TGCGCCAGCATGGAGGGGACTGGAAACACCATATATTTT
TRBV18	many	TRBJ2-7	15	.	CASSPQNREKGEQYF	TGTGCCAGCTCACCACAAAACAGGGAAAAGGGTGAGCAGTACTTC
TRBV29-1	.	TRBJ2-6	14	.	CSVESWAGANVLTF	TGCAGCGTTGAGAGTTGGGCTGGGGCCAACGTCCTGACTTTC
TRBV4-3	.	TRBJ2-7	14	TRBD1	CASSLNRGVYEQYF	TGCGCCAGCAGCCTGAACAGGGGGGTCTACGAGCAGTACTTC